This is a list of T cell receptor beta chains from one sample in a study of T-cell memory formation after mild COVID-19. TCRdb ran MiXCR on the 5' RACE reads and lists one entry per CDR3 protein. The sample records roughly 400,000 distinct CDR3 sequences, 16% being singletons. Source material: PBMCs or a T cell subset sorted from them (not recorded which). Every receptor here comes from a man younger than 35 who had mild COVID-19 (a few samples of this study predate the infection). Cell type and time point are not known. Both conserved end residues are part of each CDR3. The D gene is left open where the match is weak. Clone size is shown for a subset of rows, as once, few, many or a class of expanded clone.

TRBV5-4,NA,TRBJ1-2,10,few,CASSLTDGNF,TGTGCCAGCAGCTTGACGGATGGGAACTTC
TRBV11-3,TRBD2,TRBJ2-1,17,NA,CASSLTRTSGGYNEQFF,TGTGCCAGCAGCTTAACCCGGACTAGCGGGGGTTACAATGAGCAGTTCTTC
TRBV25-1,TRBD1,TRBJ1-2,14,NA,CASSGQGALNGYTF,TGTGCCAGCAGTGGACAGGGGGCTCTGAACGGCTACACCTTC
TRBV7-9,NA,TRBJ1-1,13,few,CASSYRLGVDSFF,TGTGCCAGCAGCTATCGGTTAGGGGTCGACTCTTTCTTT
TRBV5-1,NA,TRBJ1-1,13,NA,CASSPPRGAEAFF,TGCGCCAGCAGCCCCCCGAGGGGGGCTGAAGCTTTCTTT
TRBV18,NA,TRBJ1-2,13,few,CASSPPGSDGYTF,TGTGCCAGCTCACCTCCAGGATCGGATGGCTACACCTTC
TRBV28,TRBD1,TRBJ1-2,14,NA,CASSSPGTGGGYTF,TGTGCCAGCAGTTCCCCCGGGACAGGGGGTGGCTACACCTTC
TRBV6-2/TRBV6-3,TRBD1,TRBJ2-1,14,many,CASSPGTGVNEQFF,TGTGCCAGCAGTCCCGGGACAGGGGTCAATGAGCAGTTCTTC
TRBV29-1,NA,TRBJ2-3,13,many,CSGGPGRGDTQYF,TGCAGCGGGGGGCCAGGGAGGGGAGATACGCAGTATTTT
TRBV4-3,TRBD1,TRBJ2-3,16,few,CASSPQDRERTDTQYF,TGCGCCAGCAGCCCCCAGGACAGGGAACGCACAGATACGCAGTATTTT
TRBV4-1,NA,TRBJ1-5,15,NA,CASSQLAPANQPQHF,TGCGCCAGCAGCCAACTCGCCCCGGCCAATCAGCCCCAGCATTTT
TRBV12-3/TRBV12-4,NA,TRBJ2-1,16,NA,CASSSPGSFFGNEQFF,TGTGCCAGCAGTTCCCCCGGCTCCTTTTTCGGGAATGAGCAGTTCTTC
TRBV28,NA,TRBJ1-5,13,NA,CASSFQGFQPQHF,TGTGCCAGCAGTTTCCAGGGCTTTCAGCCCCAGCATTTT
TRBV3-1,NA,TRBJ2-1,13,NA,CASSQEASYEQFF,TGTGCCAGCAGCCAAGAAGCAAGCTATGAGCAGTTCTTC
TRBV5-5,TRBD1,TRBJ2-7,15,few,CASSFRQGDTYEQYF,TGTGCCAGCAGCTTCAGACAGGGGGATACCTACGAGCAGTACTTC
TRBV9,NA,TRBJ2-3,14,few,CASSVGGVADTQYF,TGTGCCAGCAGCGTAGGGGGGGTAGCAGATACGCAGTATTTT
TRBV20-1,NA,TRBJ1-5,13,many,CSATQGLSQPQHF,TGCAGTGCTACGCAGGGGCTCTCTCAGCCCCAGCATTTT
TRBV7-2,TRBD2,TRBJ2-7,17,many,CASSPNAYSGGPYEQYF,TGTGCCAGCAGCCCCAACGCTTATAGCGGGGGACCCTACGAGCAGTACTTC
TRBV7-8,NA,TRBJ1-5,15,NA,CASSLFHTGNQPQHF,TGTGCCAGCAGCTTATTTCACACTGGGAATCAGCCCCAGCATTTT
TRBV5-1,NA,TRBJ2-7,14,few,CASSLDRAPLEQYF,TGCGCCAGCAGCTTGGATAGGGCGCCCCTTGAGCAGTACTTC
TRBV7-9,NA,TRBJ1-5,17,few,CASSLEWAGDNSQPQHF,TGTGCCAGCAGCTTAGAATGGGCAGGGGATAACAGTCAGCCCCAGCATTTT
TRBV7-7,NA,TRBJ2-1,15,NA,CASSPNDGAYNEQFF,TGTGCCAGCAGCCCTAATGATGGGGCCTACAATGAGCAGTTCTTC
TRBV4-3,NA,TRBJ2-1,17,NA,CASSQVTLLGSYNEQFF,TGCGCCAGCAGCCAAGTCACTCTCCTGGGCTCCTACAATGAGCAGTTCTTC
TRBV19,TRBD1,TRBJ1-5,15,many,CASSITGARNQPQHF,TGTGCCAGTAGTATCACAGGGGCCAGAAATCAGCCCCAGCATTTT
TRBV2,TRBD1,TRBJ2-6,16,NA,CASSGRQGGGANVLTF,TGTGCCAGCAGTGGGAGACAGGGTGGCGGGGCCAACGTCCTGACTTTC
TRBV25-1,NA,TRBJ2-3,13,NA,CASHGQSTDTQYF,TGTGCCAGCCATGGACAGAGCACAGATACGCAGTATTTT
TRBV7-3,TRBD1,TRBJ1-2,15,NA,CASSSAGTGFYGYTF,TGTGCCAGCAGCTCCGCCGGGACAGGGTTCTATGGCTACACCTTC
TRBV4-1,NA,TRBJ2-5,15,NA,CASSRSRAGQETQYF,TGCGCCAGCAGCCGGTCAAGGGCAGGACAGGAGACCCAGTACTTC
TRBV7-2,NA,TRBJ2-5,12,many,CASRGASETQYF,TGTGCCAGCCGGGGGGCCAGTGAGACCCAGTACTTC
TRBV5-6,NA,TRBJ2-2,13,few,CASSFGNPGELFF,TGTGCCAGCAGCTTTGGGAACCCCGGGGAGCTGTTTTTT
TRBV20-1,NA,TRBJ1-1,15,few,CSARISPLKNTEAFF,TGCAGTGCTAGGATCAGCCCCCTGAAGAACACTGAAGCTTTCTTT
TRBV7-9,TRBD1,TRBJ1-1,13,few,CACRRGVRAEAFF,TGTGCCTGCCGCAGGGGGGTACGGGCTGAAGCTTTCTTT
TRBV7-3,NA,TRBJ1-1,13,NA,CASSPGTPREAFF,TGTGCCAGCAGCCCTGGGACACCGCGGGAAGCTTTCTTT